The 11 T cell receptor beta chains below were found in one sample sequenced in a study of T cell responses to AZD1222 COVID-19 vaccine. Clones were sequenced by immunoSEQ multiplex PCR, and TCRdb holds only the in-frame ones, with some missing. The sample lists about 190,000 clones; more than 75% were seen once. The specimen comprised peripheral blood, sampled on day 0 of AZD1222 vaccination. The receptors originated from an adult in good health.

The genes are TRBV7-2 and TRBJ1-1; TRBD1 might be the D (6 bases). The CDR3 extends over 18 amino acids. V lost 5 bases and J lost 0, with 22 bases in between. Looked up from germline, CDR1 is SGHTA and CDR2 is FQGNSA. This CDR3 reads CASSKGPRGGQVNTEAFF. The CDR3 coding sequence is TGTGCCAGCAGCAAAGGGCCTAGGGGGGGCCAAGTGAACACTGAAGCTTTCTTT.

The CDR3 spells CASSPPGRGYNQPQHF. CDR3 in DNA: TGTGCCAGCTCACCACCGGGTAGAGGGTACAATCAGCCCCAGCATTTT. V and J are TRBV18 and TRBJ1-5; no clear D gene. The germline V gene has CDR1 KGHSH and CDR2 LQKENI. V was clipped by 0 bases and J by 3 bases, with 12 bases between them. CDR3 length: 16 amino acids.

The chain uses TRBV18 and TRBJ1-4; D is unclear. The CDR3 loop spans 14 amino acids. Between the trimmed V and J ends, which lost 4 bases and 7 bases, there was a span of 13 bases. Germline CDR1 KGHSH, CDR2 LQKENI. CDR3 sequence: CASSLDHDGEKLFF. CDR3 sequence (DNA): TGTGCCAGCTCACTGGACCATGATGGTGAAAAACTGTTTTTT.

The chain is built from TRBV5-6 and TRBJ2-3, with 7 bases aligning to TRBD2. Losses at the gene ends were 1 base for V and 4 bases for J; bases not matched to a gene: 0. The CDR3 runs 13 residues. Germline V CDR1 and CDR2: SGHDT, YYEEEE. The CDR3, as DNA: TGTGCCAGCAGCTTGCGGGGGGCAGATACGCAGTATTTT. Its translation is CASSLRGADTQYF.

The table lists this clone with a count of one. This chain joins TRBV28 and TRBJ2-1; 8 bases agree with TRBD1. CDR1 is MDHEN and CDR2 is SYDVKM in the germline V gene. The length of the CDR3 is 17 residues. With V trimmed by 8 bases and J by 0 bases, 12 bases remained unmatched. This CDR3 reads CASGKPGQVSSYNEQFF. The CDR3 nucleotides read TGTGCCAGCGGAAAGCCGGGACAGGTGAGCTCCTACAATGAGCAGTTCTTC.

The J gene is TRBJ2-7, the V gene TRBV10-3; maybe TRBD2 (6 bases). The CDR3 spans 14 residues. V was trimmed by 10 bases and J by 0 bases, leaving 16 bases between them. Germline V CDR1 and CDR2: ENHRY, SYGVKD. The CDR3 loop reads CASKGLPTSYEQYF. The CDR3 DNA reads TGTGCCAGCAAAGGACTACCGACCTCCTACGAGCAGTACTTC.

Comment on this clone: Other DNA variants within this sample encode the same CDR3. V and J are TRBV7-9 and TRBJ1-5; D is ambiguous. Between the trimmed V and J ends, which lost 0 bases and 6 bases, there was a span of 3 bases. This CDR3 spans 12 amino acids. The germline V gene encodes CDR1 SEHNR and CDR2 FQNEAQ (reference sequence). As DNA, the CDR3 is TGTGCCAGCAGCTTAGCGGGTCAGCCCCAGCATTTT. It specifies CASSLAGQPQHF.

This CDR3 reads CATSDPSGSTTGELFF. The CDR3 DNA sequence: TGTGCCACCAGTGACCCTAGCGGGAGTACCACCGGGGAGCTGTTTTTT. The V and J genes are TRBV24-1 and TRBJ2-2; 10 positions match TRBD2. CDR3 length: 16 residues. Germline CDR1 KGHDR, CDR2 SFDVKD. V lost 4 bases, J lost 4 bases, and 5 bases stayed unmatched.

This chain joins TRBV7-8 and TRBJ2-3; 10 bases match TRBD2. V lost 5 bases and J lost 2; bases outside the gene matches: 4. Germline loops: CDR1 SGHVS, CDR2 FQNEAQ. The CDR3 spans 15 residues. The CDR3 nucleotides read TGTGCCAGCAGCGCACTAGCGGGGTCCACAGATACGCAGTATTTT. As protein: CASSALAGSTDTQYF. Using reference TRBV7-8 and TRBJ2-3 for the parts outside the CDR3, the full variable domain is GAGVSQSPRYKVAKRGQDVALRCDPISGHVSLFWYQQALGQGPEFLTYFQNEAQLDKSGLPSDRFFAERPEGSVSTLKIQRTQQEDSAVYLCASSALAGSTDTQYFGPGTRLTVL.

The chain combines TRBV24-1 with TRBJ2-5; D may be TRBD2 (7 bases). CDR3 length equals 17 residues. From germline, CDR1 is KGHDR and CDR2 SFDVKD. Between the trimmed V and J ends, which lost 3 bases and 4 bases, there was a span of 20 bases. The CDR3 region has the DNA TGTGCCACCAGTGATCCAAGGGGGGGTGGTCGGGGAGAGACCCAGTACTTC. Protein: CATSDPRGGGRGETQYF.

The rearrangement links TRBV27 to TRBJ1-6; the D is unclear. Germline CDR1 MNHEY, CDR2 SMNVEV (reference sequence). Trimming pared 2 bases from V and 6 bases from J, leaving 5 bases between. The CDR3 contains 13 residues. The CDR3 spells CASSLLGNSPLHF. In DNA form, the CDR3 reads TGTGCCAGCAGTTTACTGGGTAATTCACCCCTCCACTTT.